A selection of T cell receptor beta chains follows, all from one sample in a study of blood T cells in healthy people across ages. TCRdb reprocessed the 5' RACE reads via MiXCR and lists one record per CDR3 protein. The sample gives around 650,000 distinct CDR3 sequences, roughly 32% of which show up once; approximately 15% is in the top ten. Sequenced input: blood. The receptors come from a woman aged 80 or older in good health. Each CDR3 is given with its conserved first and last residue. The order of the fields is J gene, V gene, D gene, clone size, CDR3 protein, CDR3 DNA. The D gene is left open where the match is weak. The size field is filled for only some rows; it gives once, few, many or a size class.

j_call: TRBJ2-4; v_call: TRBV5-1; d_call: TRBD2; clone_size: many; cdr3_aa: CASSSERGGRVNIQYF; cdr3_nt: TGCGCCAGCAGCTCAGAGCGGGGGGGCCGTGTAAACATTCAGTACTTC
j_call: TRBJ1-5; v_call: TRBV6-1; d_call: .; clone_size: .; cdr3_aa: CASSEKSGPSNQPQHF; cdr3_nt: TGTGCCAGCAGTGAAAAATCAGGGCCGTCCAATCAGCCCCAGCATTTT
j_call: TRBJ2-5; v_call: TRBV6-6; d_call: TRBD2; clone_size: .; cdr3_aa: CASATSAVETQYF; cdr3_nt: TGTGCCAGCGCTACTAGCGCCGTGGAGACCCAGTACTTC
j_call: TRBJ1-2; v_call: TRBV20-1; d_call: .; clone_size: .; cdr3_aa: CSARETASDNFYGYTF; cdr3_nt: TGCAGTGCTAGAGAGACGGCGTCGGACAACTTCTATGGCTACACCTTC
j_call: TRBJ2-1; v_call: TRBV6-5; d_call: TRBD2; clone_size: .; cdr3_aa: CASTPGLVGNEQFF; cdr3_nt: TGTGCCAGCACCCCGGGACTAGTCGGCAATGAGCAGTTCTTC
j_call: TRBJ2-3; v_call: TRBV7-2; d_call: .; clone_size: .; cdr3_aa: CASSLNPSDTQYF; cdr3_nt: TGTGCCAGCAGCTTAAACCCCTCCGATACGCAGTATTTT
j_call: TRBJ2-7; v_call: TRBV6-6; d_call: TRBD1; clone_size: .; cdr3_aa: CASRSSGGLSYEQYF; cdr3_nt: TGTGCCAGCAGGTCCTCAGGGGGCCTCTCCTACGAGCAGTACTTC
j_call: TRBJ2-1; v_call: TRBV28; d_call: .; clone_size: .; cdr3_aa: CASSMYREKGYNEQFF; cdr3_nt: TGTGCCAGCAGTATGTACAGGGAGAAGGGCTACAATGAGCAGTTCTTC
j_call: TRBJ2-1; v_call: TRBV29-1; d_call: TRBD2; clone_size: .; cdr3_aa: CSVAGGESSYNEQFF; cdr3_nt: TGCAGCGTTGCTGGGGGGGAGAGCTCCTACAATGAGCAGTTCTTC
j_call: TRBJ2-1; v_call: TRBV9; d_call: .; clone_size: .; cdr3_aa: CASSPRDLYNEQFF; cdr3_nt: TGTGCCAGCAGCCCCCGGGACTTGTACAATGAGCAGTTCTTC
j_call: TRBJ2-7; v_call: TRBV5-1; d_call: .; clone_size: .; cdr3_aa: CASTFFQNGRYEQYF; cdr3_nt: TGCGCCAGCACCTTTTTCCAGAATGGGAGGTACGAGCAGTACTTC
j_call: TRBJ2-5; v_call: TRBV20-1; d_call: .; clone_size: .; cdr3_aa: CSALKTAALGETQYF; cdr3_nt: TGCAGTGCCCTGAAGACCGCGGCGTTGGGGGAGACCCAGTACTTC
j_call: TRBJ2-3; v_call: TRBV4-3; d_call: .; clone_size: many; cdr3_aa: CASSQDLVGLHTDTQYF; cdr3_nt: TGCGCCAGCAGCCAAGATCTGGTAGGACTCCACACAGATACGCAGTATTTT
j_call: TRBJ1-2; v_call: TRBV5-1; d_call: .; clone_size: many; cdr3_aa: CASSLDASSLYGYTF; cdr3_nt: TGCGCCAGCAGCTTGGACGCCTCGTCCCTGTATGGCTACACCTTC
j_call: TRBJ2-3; v_call: TRBV12-3/TRBV12-4; d_call: TRBD2; clone_size: .; cdr3_aa: CASSLARASGGDVRDTDTQYF; cdr3_nt: TGTGCCAGCAGTTTAGCGCGGGCTAGCGGGGGGGACGTGCGCGACACAGATACGCAGTATTTT
j_call: TRBJ2-3; v_call: TRBV7-2; d_call: .; clone_size: many; cdr3_aa: CASSLGPGGTDTQYF; cdr3_nt: TGTGCCAGCAGCTTAGGTCCCGGCGGCACAGATACGCAGTATTTT
j_call: TRBJ1-2; v_call: TRBV7-9; d_call: .; clone_size: many; cdr3_aa: CASSLAGTQSGYTF; cdr3_nt: TGTGCCAGCAGCTTGGCCGGGACTCAGAGTGGCTACACCTTC
j_call: TRBJ1-4; v_call: TRBV4-3; d_call: TRBD1; clone_size: many; cdr3_aa: CASSRQGTGEKLFF; cdr3_nt: TGCGCCAGCAGCCGACAGGGTACGGGTGAAAAACTGTTTTTT
j_call: TRBJ2-4; v_call: TRBV20-1; d_call: TRBD1; clone_size: .; cdr3_aa: CSASLLDRLAKNIQYF; cdr3_nt: TGCAGTGCTAGCCTCCTGGACAGGCTAGCCAAAAACATTCAGTACTTC
j_call: TRBJ2-1; v_call: TRBV10-3; d_call: .; clone_size: few; cdr3_aa: CAISESNFPGMNPYNEQFF; cdr3_nt: TGTGCCATCAGTGAGTCGAACTTCCCCGGGATGAATCCCTACAATGAGCAGTTCTTC
j_call: TRBJ2-7; v_call: TRBV27; d_call: TRBD1; clone_size: many; cdr3_aa: CASSLKGQGYYEQYF; cdr3_nt: TGTGCCAGCAGTTTAAAGGGACAGGGGTACTACGAGCAGTACTTC
j_call: TRBJ2-7; v_call: TRBV20-1; d_call: .; clone_size: .; cdr3_aa: CSAPGDPYEQYF; cdr3_nt: TGCAGTGCCCCGGGGGATCCCTACGAGCAGTACTTC
j_call: TRBJ1-2; v_call: TRBV9; d_call: TRBD1; clone_size: once; cdr3_aa: CASSVNRGQKGYTF; cdr3_nt: TGTGCCAGCAGCGTAAACAGGGGGCAGAAGGGCTACACCTTC
j_call: TRBJ1-2; v_call: TRBV4-2; d_call: .; clone_size: many; cdr3_aa: CASSQGLGTGPYGYTF; cdr3_nt: TGTGCCAGCAGCCAAGGATTGGGGACGGGCCCCTATGGCTACACCTTC
j_call: TRBJ2-3; v_call: TRBV10-2; d_call: .; clone_size: many; cdr3_aa: CASSESGRTDTQYF; cdr3_nt: TGCGCCAGCAGTGAGTCGGGGAGAACAGATACGCAGTATTTT
j_call: TRBJ2-2; v_call: TRBV11-3; d_call: .; clone_size: .; cdr3_aa: CASSWGRGTGELFF; cdr3_nt: TGTGCCAGCAGCTGGGGACGGGGCACCGGGGAGCTGTTTTTT
j_call: TRBJ2-1; v_call: TRBV7-2; d_call: .; clone_size: .; cdr3_aa: CASSSNSLKQFF; cdr3_nt: TGTGCCAGCAGCTCCAACTCCCTCAAGCAGTTCTTC
j_call: TRBJ2-4; v_call: TRBV12-3/TRBV12-4; d_call: .; clone_size: .; cdr3_aa: CASSGRRITKNIQYF; cdr3_nt: TGTGCCAGCAGCGGCAGGAGGATTACCAAAAACATTCAGTACTTC
j_call: TRBJ2-1; v_call: TRBV20-1; d_call: TRBD2; clone_size: many; cdr3_aa: CSAREVSGGGYNEQFF; cdr3_nt: TGCAGTGCTAGGGAGGTTAGCGGGGGGGGATACAATGAGCAGTTCTTC
j_call: TRBJ1-2; v_call: TRBV20-1; d_call: .; clone_size: many; cdr3_aa: CSAREGHNYGYTF; cdr3_nt: TGCAGTGCTAGAGAAGGGCACAACTATGGCTACACCTTC
j_call: TRBJ2-5; v_call: TRBV20-1; d_call: TRBD1; clone_size: many; cdr3_aa: CSAPEDRGRRETQYF; cdr3_nt: TGCAGTGCCCCGGAGGACAGGGGGCGGCGAGAGACCCAGTACTTC
j_call: TRBJ1-2; v_call: TRBV10-3; d_call: .; clone_size: many; cdr3_aa: CAISGMDRYTF; cdr3_nt: TGTGCCATCAGCGGCATGGATCGCTACACCTTC
j_call: TRBJ2-1; v_call: TRBV5-1; d_call: TRBD2; clone_size: .; cdr3_aa: CASSLRAGGSGEQFF; cdr3_nt: TGCGCCAGCAGCTTAAGAGCGGGGGGATCCGGTGAGCAGTTCTTC
j_call: TRBJ2-2; v_call: TRBV5-4; d_call: TRBD1; clone_size: .; cdr3_aa: CASSLGGQGPTGELFF; cdr3_nt: TGTGCCAGCAGCTTGGGGGGACAGGGACCCACCGGGGAGCTGTTTTTT
j_call: TRBJ1-2; v_call: TRBV10-3; d_call: .; clone_size: many; cdr3_aa: CAISPDSLYGYTF; cdr3_nt: TGTGCCATCAGTCCGGACAGCCTCTATGGCTACACCTTC
j_call: TRBJ1-2; v_call: TRBV7-2; d_call: .; clone_size: many; cdr3_aa: CASSPDRINYGYTF; cdr3_nt: TGTGCCAGCAGCCCTGACAGGATTAACTATGGCTACACCTTC
j_call: TRBJ2-3; v_call: TRBV20-1; d_call: TRBD1; clone_size: many; cdr3_aa: CSAPQGASTDTQYF; cdr3_nt: TGCAGTGCTCCGCAGGGGGCGAGCACAGATACGCAGTATTTT